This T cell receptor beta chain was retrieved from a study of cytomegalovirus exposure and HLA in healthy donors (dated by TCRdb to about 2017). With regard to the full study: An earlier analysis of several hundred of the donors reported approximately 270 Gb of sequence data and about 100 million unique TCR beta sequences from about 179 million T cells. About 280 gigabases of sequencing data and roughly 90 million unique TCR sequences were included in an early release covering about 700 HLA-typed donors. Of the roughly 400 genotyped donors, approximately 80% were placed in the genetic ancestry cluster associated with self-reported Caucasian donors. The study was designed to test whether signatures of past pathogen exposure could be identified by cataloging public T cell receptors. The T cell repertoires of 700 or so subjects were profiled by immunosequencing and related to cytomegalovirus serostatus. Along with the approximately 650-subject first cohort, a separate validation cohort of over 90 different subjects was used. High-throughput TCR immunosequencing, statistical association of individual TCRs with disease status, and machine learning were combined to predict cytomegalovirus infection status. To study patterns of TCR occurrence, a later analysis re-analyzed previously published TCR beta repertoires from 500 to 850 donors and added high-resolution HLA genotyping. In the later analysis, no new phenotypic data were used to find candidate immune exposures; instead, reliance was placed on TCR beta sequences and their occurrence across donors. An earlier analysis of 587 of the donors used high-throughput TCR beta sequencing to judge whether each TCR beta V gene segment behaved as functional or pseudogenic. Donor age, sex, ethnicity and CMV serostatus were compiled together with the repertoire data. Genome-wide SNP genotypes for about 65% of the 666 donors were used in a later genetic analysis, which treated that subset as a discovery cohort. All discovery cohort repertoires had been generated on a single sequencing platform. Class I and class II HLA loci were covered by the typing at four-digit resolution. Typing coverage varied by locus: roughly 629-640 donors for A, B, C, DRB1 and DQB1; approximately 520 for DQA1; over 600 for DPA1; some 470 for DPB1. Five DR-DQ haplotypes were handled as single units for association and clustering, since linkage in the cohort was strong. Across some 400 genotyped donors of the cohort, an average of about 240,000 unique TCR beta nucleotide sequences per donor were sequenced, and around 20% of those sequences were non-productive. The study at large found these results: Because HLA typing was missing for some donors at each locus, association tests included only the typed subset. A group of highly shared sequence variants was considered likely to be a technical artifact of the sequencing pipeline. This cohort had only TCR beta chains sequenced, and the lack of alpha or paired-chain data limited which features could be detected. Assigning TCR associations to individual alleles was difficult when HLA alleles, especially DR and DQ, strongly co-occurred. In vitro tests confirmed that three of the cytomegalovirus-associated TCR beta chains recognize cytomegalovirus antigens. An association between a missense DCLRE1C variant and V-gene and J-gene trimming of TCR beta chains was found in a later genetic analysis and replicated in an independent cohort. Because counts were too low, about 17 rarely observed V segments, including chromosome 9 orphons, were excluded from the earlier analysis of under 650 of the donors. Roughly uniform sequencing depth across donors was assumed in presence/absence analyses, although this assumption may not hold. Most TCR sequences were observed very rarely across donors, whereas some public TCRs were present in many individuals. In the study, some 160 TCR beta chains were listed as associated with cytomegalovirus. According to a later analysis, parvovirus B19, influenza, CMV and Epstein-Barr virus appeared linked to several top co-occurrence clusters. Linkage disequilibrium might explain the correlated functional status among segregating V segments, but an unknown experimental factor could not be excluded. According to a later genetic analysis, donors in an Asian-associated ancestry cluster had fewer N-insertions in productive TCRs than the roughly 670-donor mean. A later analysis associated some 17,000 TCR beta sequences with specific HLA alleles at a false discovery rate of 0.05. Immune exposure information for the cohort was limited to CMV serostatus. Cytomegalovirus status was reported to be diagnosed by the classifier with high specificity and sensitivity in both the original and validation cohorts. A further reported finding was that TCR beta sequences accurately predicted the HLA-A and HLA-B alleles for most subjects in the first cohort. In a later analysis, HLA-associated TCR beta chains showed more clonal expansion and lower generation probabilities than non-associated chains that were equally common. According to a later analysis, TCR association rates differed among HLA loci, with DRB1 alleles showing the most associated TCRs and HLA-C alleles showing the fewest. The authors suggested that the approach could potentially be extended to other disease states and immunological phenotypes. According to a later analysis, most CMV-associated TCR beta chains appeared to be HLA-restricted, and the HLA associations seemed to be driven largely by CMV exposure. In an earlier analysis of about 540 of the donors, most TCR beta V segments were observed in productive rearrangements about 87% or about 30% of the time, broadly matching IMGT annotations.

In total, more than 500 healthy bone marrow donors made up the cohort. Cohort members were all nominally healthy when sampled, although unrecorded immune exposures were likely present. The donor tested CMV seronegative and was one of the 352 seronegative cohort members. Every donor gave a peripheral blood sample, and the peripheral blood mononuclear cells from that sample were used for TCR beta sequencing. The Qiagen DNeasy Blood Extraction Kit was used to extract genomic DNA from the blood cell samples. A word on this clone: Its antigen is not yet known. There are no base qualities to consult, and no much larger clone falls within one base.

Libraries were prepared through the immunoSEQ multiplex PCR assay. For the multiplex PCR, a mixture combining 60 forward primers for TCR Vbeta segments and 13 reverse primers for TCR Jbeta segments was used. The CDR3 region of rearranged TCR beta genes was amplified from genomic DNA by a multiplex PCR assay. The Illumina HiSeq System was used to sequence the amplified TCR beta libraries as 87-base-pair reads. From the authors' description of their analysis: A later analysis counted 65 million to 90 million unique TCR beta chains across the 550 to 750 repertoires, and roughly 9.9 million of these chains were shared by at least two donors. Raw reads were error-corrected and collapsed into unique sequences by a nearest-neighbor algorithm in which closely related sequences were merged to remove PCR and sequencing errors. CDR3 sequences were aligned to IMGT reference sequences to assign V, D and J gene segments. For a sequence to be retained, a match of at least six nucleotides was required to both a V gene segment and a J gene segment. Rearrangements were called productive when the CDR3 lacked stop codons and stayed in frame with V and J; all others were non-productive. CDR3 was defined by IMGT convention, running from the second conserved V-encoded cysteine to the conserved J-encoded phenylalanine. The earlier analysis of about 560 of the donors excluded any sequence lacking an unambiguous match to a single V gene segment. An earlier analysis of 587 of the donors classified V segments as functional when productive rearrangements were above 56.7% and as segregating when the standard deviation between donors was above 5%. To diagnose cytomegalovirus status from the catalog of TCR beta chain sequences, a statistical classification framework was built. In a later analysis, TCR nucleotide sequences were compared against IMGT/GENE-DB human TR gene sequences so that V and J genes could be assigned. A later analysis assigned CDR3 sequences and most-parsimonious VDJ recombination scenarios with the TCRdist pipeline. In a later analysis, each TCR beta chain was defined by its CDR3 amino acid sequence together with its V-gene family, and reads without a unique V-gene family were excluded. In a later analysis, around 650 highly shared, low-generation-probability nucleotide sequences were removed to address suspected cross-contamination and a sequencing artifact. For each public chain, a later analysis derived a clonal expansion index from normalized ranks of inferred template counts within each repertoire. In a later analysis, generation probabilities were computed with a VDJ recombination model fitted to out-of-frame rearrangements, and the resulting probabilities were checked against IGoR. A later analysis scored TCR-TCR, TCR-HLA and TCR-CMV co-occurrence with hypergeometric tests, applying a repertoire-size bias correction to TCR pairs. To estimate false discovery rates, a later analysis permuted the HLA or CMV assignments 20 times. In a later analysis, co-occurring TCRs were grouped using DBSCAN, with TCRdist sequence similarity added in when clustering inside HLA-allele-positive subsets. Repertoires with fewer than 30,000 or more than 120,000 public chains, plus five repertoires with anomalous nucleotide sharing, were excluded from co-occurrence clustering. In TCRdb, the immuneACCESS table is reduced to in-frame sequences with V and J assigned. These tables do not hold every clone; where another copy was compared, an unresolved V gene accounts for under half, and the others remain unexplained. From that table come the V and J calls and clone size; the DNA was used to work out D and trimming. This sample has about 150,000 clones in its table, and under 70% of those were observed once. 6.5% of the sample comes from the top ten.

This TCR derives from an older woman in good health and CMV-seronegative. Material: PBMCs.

The CDR3 is CASSLRLAGGLGSGETQYF. The base sequence is TGCGCCAGCAGCCTTAGGCTAGCGGGGGGTCTGGGATCCGGAGAGACCCAGTACTTC. This receptor chain uses TRBV4-3 and TRBJ2-5, with 11 bases in between that match TRBD2. CDR3 length: 19 amino acids, cysteine to phenylalanine. This entry keeps only the CDR3 DNA: 57 bases, framed from base 1. CDR1 and CDR2 were assigned from the germline V gene as LGHNA and YSLEER. Ends trimmed: V by 4 bases, J by 4 bases; bases unmatched to a gene: 17.